Following are 25 T cell receptor beta chains from one sample sequenced in a study of blood T cell repertoires in COVID-19. TCRdb's table, derived via immunoSEQ multiplex PCR, lists solely in-frame clones and lacks some. The table shows some 180,000 clones, with about 88% occurring only once. The sequenced sample was peripheral blood. Receptors originate from a man aged 35-49 years with active or convalescent COVID-19.

The chain combines TRBV12-5 with TRBJ1-1; D remains ambiguous. The CDR3 contains 11 residues. Trimming shortened V by 6 bases and J by 4 bases, and 6 bases separated the two germline ends. Germline V gene lookup returns CDR1 LGHNT and CDR2 FRNRAP. The CDR3, as DNA: TGTGCTAGTGGATCAGGCACTGAAGCTTTCTTT. This codes for CASGSGTEAFF.

The chain combines TRBV5-5 with TRBJ1-2; TRBD1 matches at 8 bases. The length of the CDR3 is 16 residues. Germline V CDR1 and CDR2: SGHKS, YYEKEE (reference sequence). V lost 0 bases, J lost 0 bases, and 4 bases stayed unmatched. In DNA, the CDR3 is TGTGCCAGCAGCTTGGAGGGACAGGCTGCTAACTATGGCTACACCTTC. Encoded protein: CASSLEGQAANYGYTF.

This clone has just one count. The rearrangement links TRBV6-5 to TRBJ1-2; the match to TRBD1 covers 10 bases. The V and J ends lost 6 bases and 3 bases, in that order; junction bases with no gene match: 4. Germline CDR1 is MNHEY and CDR2 is SVGAGI. This CDR3 region has 14 residues. The CDR3 DNA is TGTGCCAGCAGCGCGACAGGGGGCGACTATGGCTACACCTTC. This gives the protein CASSATGGDYGYTF.

J is TRBJ1-1 and V is TRBV10-3; D might be TRBD1 (5 bases). This CDR3 has 13 amino acids. Germline CDR1 reads ENHRY; CDR2 reads SYGVKD. V lost 5 bases, J lost 7 bases, and 14 bases lay in between. CDR3 nucleotides: TGTGCCATCAGTCCCAACGGGGGGATTGAAGCTTTCTTT. Translation: CAISPNGGIEAFF.

The sample holds a few counts of this clone. The V and J genes are TRBV28 and TRBJ1-5; 8 nucleotides match TRBD1. The junction had 7 bases not matched to a gene; V was cut back by 6 bases and J by 3 bases. The CDR3 runs 15 residues. Germline values: CDR1 MDHEN, CDR2 SYDVKM. In DNA, the CDR3 is TGTGCCAGCAGCAAGAACAGGGGGACCAATCAGCCCCAGCATTTT. As protein: CASSKNRGTNQPQHF.

The chain uses TRBV29-1 and TRBJ2-7; possibly TRBD1 for D (5 bases). Trimming removed 5 bases at V and 2 bases at J, with 10 bases between. Germline V gene data show CDR1 as SQVTM and CDR2 as ANQGSEA. CDR3 length: 12 residues. The chain's CDR3 is CSVIQGTYEQYF. The CDR3 bases are TGCAGCGTTATCCAGGGTACCTACGAGCAGTACTTC.

This clone appeared once. This sequence joins TRBV10-3 and TRBJ2-5, with a weak D call TRBD2 (7 bases). The germline V gene has CDR1 ENHRY and CDR2 SYGVKD. Trimming shortened V by 10 bases and J by 2 bases, and 14 bases separated the two germline ends. The CDR3 sequence is 13 residues long. The CDR3 sequence is CATMGGAQETQYF. CDR3 coding DNA: TGTGCCACCATGGGGGGGGCGCAAGAGACCCAGTACTTC.

The rearrangement joins TRBV5-1 to TRBJ1-2; 11 positions match TRBD1. The CDR3 spans 15 residues. Germline V gene sequence: CDR1 SGHRS, CDR2 YFSETQ. V lost 3 bases and J lost 5; bases outside the gene matches: 6. In DNA, the CDR3 is TGCGCCAGCAGCTCCCGGACAGGGGGCTGGTATGGCTACACCTTC. The encoded protein is CASSSRTGGWYGYTF. Together with reference TRBV5-1 and TRBJ1-2, the CDR3 gives the full variable domain: KAGVTQTPRYLIKTRGQQVTLSCSPISGHRSVSWYQQTPGQGLQFLFEYFSETQRNKGNFPGRFSGRQFSNSRSEMNVSTLELGDSALYLCASSSRTGGWYGYTFGSGTRLTVV.

V is TRBV27 and J is TRBJ2-2; TRBD2 is a possible D gene (6 bases). Germline CDR1 MNHEY, CDR2 SMNVEV (reference sequence). V dropped 3 bases and J dropped 3 bases, with 20 bases sitting between them. The CDR3 sequence is 18 residues long. The CDR3 bases are TGTGCCAGCAGTTTGAGGGTTCTTGCAGCGGGTCACACCGGGGAGCTGTTTTTT. Protein product: CASSLRVLAAGHTGELFF.

The chain recombines TRBV18 with TRBJ2-1, with D perhaps TRBD1 (6 bases). The CDR3 is made up of 14 amino acids. The ends were cut back, 0 bases at V and 7 bases at J, with 10 bases in the middle. CDR1 is KGHSH and CDR2 is LQKENI in the germline V gene. The CDR3 DNA is TGTGCCAGCTCACCACCGGGGCAGGGGAATGAGCAGTTCTTC. Translation gives CASSPPGQGNEQFF.

CDR3 sequence reads: CASSEYDRVDYGYTF. The CDR3 DNA is TGTGCCAGCAGTGAATACGACAGGGTGGACTATGGCTACACCTTC. The chain joins TRBV2 to TRBJ1-2; 7 nucleotides match TRBD1. The CDR3 loop spans 15 amino acids. CDR1 SNHLY and CDR2 FYNNEI come from the germline V gene. With V trimmed by 2 bases and J by 3 bases, 6 bases remained unmatched.

This clone was seen a single time. V gene TRBV3-1 (or the pseudogene TRBV3-2) combines with J gene TRBJ2-3, with 13 bases lining up with TRBD2. Germline CDR1 and CDR2: LGHDT and YNNKEL (reference sequence). Germline trimming cut 1 base from V and 3 bases from J; bases unmatched to any gene: 4. The CDR3 runs 17 residues. The CDR3 is CASSQVTSGRSTDTQYF. CDR3 nucleotides: TGTGCCAGCAGCCAAGTGACTAGCGGGAGGAGTACAGATACGCAGTATTTT.

The chain carries TRBV6-2 or TRBV6-3 and TRBJ1-6; possibly TRBD1 for D (5 bases). Trimming left V 0 bases short and J 7 bases short, with 13 bases between. There are 16 residues in the CDR3. The germline V gene encodes CDR1 MNHEY and CDR2 SVGEGT. CDR3 amino acids: CASSYSSTGGNSPLHF. CDR3 coding DNA: TGTGCCAGCAGTTACTCGTCTACCGGGGGAAATTCACCCCTCCACTTT.

CDR3 sequence (DNA): TGTGCCAGCACCAAGGACAGGGGAAACACAGATACGCAGTATTTT. This encodes CASTKDRGNTDTQYF. V gene TRBV28 combines with J gene TRBJ2-3; 9 positions match TRBD1. CDR1 is MDHEN and CDR2 is SYDVKM in the germline V gene. The CDR3 is made up of 15 amino acids. The V and J ends lost 7 bases and 2 bases, in that order; junction bases with no gene match: 7.

The chain couples TRBV11-2 to TRBJ2-1; TRBD1 might be the D (6 bases). Germline V gene sequence: CDR1 SGHAT, CDR2 FQNNGV. The V gene lost 6 bases and the J gene lost 7 bases, with 19 bases spanning the gap. The CDR3 length is 15 residues. This CDR3 reads CASSDVDSRGNEQFF. For the CDR3, the DNA is TGTGCCAGCAGTGACGTGGACAGCCGCGGGAATGAGCAGTTCTTC.

On this clone: At one boundary the junction diverges from the germline segment, which might be a read error. This chain uses TRBV5-1 with TRBJ1-6; TRBD1 agrees at 7 bases. In germline, CDR1 is SGHRS, CDR2 YFSETQ. CDR3 length: 15 residues. CDR3 loop: CASSPHDRDNSPLHF. Here the CDR3 DNA reads TGCGCCAGCAGCCCTCACGACAGGGATAACTCACCCCTCCACTTT. The full variable domain, rest sourced from reference TRBV5-1 and TRBJ1-6, is KAGVTQTPRYLIKTRGQQVTLSCSPISGHRSVSWYQQTPGQGLQFLFEYFSETQRNKGNFPGRFSGRQFSNSRSEMNVSTLELGDSALYLCASSPHDRDNSPLHFGNGTRLTVT.

The chain combines TRBV7-8 with TRBJ2-7, with TRBD1 matching over 8 bases. CDR1 and CDR2 (germline): SGHVS, FQNEAQ. Trimming at V came to 5 bases and at J to 5 bases, leaving 11 bases not matched to a gene. CDR3 length equals 15 residues. CDR3 nucleotides: TGTGCCAGCAGCCCCCGGACAGGGCCCTGGGACGAGCAGTACTTC. Translated, it gives CASSPRTGPWDEQYF.

The V call is TRBV19, the J call TRBJ2-7; D is undetermined. The V end lost 3 bases, the J end lost 0 bases, and 9 bases lay between the germline ends. The V gene's germline CDR1 is LNHDA and CDR2 SQIVND (reference sequence). This CDR3 is built from 14 residues. The CDR3 coding sequence is TGTGCCAGTAGTATTTCCCGGAGCTCCTACGAGCAGTACTTC. Its protein is CASSISRSSYEQYF.

This clone was detected only once. The rearrangement uses TRBV2 and TRBJ1-1, with 8 bases identical to TRBD1. Germline V gene lookup returns CDR1 SNHLY and CDR2 FYNNEI. This CDR3 is 14 amino acids long. The J segment lost 1 base and the V segment lost 5 bases, leaving 3 bases of the junction unmatched. The DNA of the CDR3 is TGTGCCAGCAGTCCGACAGGGGCGAACACTGAAGCTTTCTTT. This sequence encodes CASSPTGANTEAFF.

This clone was picked up a small number of times. J is TRBJ2-1 and V is TRBV5-8, with 10 bases lining up with TRBD1. Germline assignment: CDR1 SGHTS and CDR2 YDEGEE. With 5 bases clipped from V and 8 bases from J, the junction kept 4 bases outside the gene matches. The CDR3 sequence is 13 residues long. The chain's CDR3 is CASSRDRGDEQFF. The CDR3 region has the DNA TGTGCCAGCAGTCGGGACAGGGGCGATGAGCAGTTCTTC.

CDR3 in amino acids: CASSEGQGQETQYF. In DNA form, the CDR3 reads TGTGCCAGCAGTGAGGGACAGGGACAAGAGACCCAGTACTTC. This sequence joins TRBV6-1 and TRBJ2-5; 9 nucleotides agree with TRBD1. The germline gives CDR1 MNHNS, CDR2 SASEGT. This CDR3 spans 14 amino acids. The junction had 1 base not matched to a gene; V was cut back by 3 bases and J by 2 bases.

V gene TRBV19 combines with J gene TRBJ1-1, with D possibly being TRBD1 (6 bases). The germline V and J ends were trimmed by 2 bases and 10 bases, with 20 bases remaining between them. Germline CDR1 LNHDA, CDR2 SQIVND (reference sequence). The CDR3 loop spans 15 amino acids. CDR3 amino acids: CASSIRQSGGGRAFF. The CDR3 DNA reads TGTGCCAGTAGTATACGGCAGAGTGGGGGCGGGCGAGCTTTCTTT.

This chain uses TRBV6-6 with TRBJ1-5; D call uncertain. Per germline, CDR1 MNHNY and CDR2 SVGAGI (reference sequence). Trimming removed 1 base from V and 4 bases from J, with 2 bases in between. The CDR3 has 12 amino acids. Here the CDR3 reads CASSYLNQPQHF. The CDR3 DNA reads as TGTGCCAGCAGTTACTTAAATCAGCCCCAGCATTTT.

This clone is medium-sized in the sample. In DNA, the CDR3 is TGCGCCAGCAGCCTAACAGTGGGGACAGGGTTACTGAATAATTCACCCCTCCACTTT. This gives the protein CASSLTVGTGLLNNSPLHF. The V call is TRBV5-1, the J call TRBJ1-6; the match to TRBD1 covers 9 bases. With 4 bases clipped from V and 5 bases from J, the junction kept 16 bases outside the gene matches. Germline assignment: CDR1 SGHRS and CDR2 YFSETQ. This CDR3 has 19 residues.

The CDR3 nucleotides are TGCACCAGCAGCCGACGGACAGGGGGTTCGAATACTGAAGCTTTCTTT. Protein: CTSSRRTGGSNTEAFF. V is TRBV1 and J is TRBJ1-1; whether TRBD1, the table's D call, matches the DNA was not checked. TRBV1 is termed a pseudogene. The CDR3 consists of 16 residues.